The sequence of this T cell receptor beta chain was determined in a study of blood T cells in healthy people across ages. Next came a second PCR, run for about 7 to 12 cycles, which used a sample-barcoded 5' primer along with a J-beta primer mix. Each TCR beta cDNA got a 12-nucleotide random molecular identifier. Using its own MiXCR run on the 5' RACE reads, TCRdb lists one record per CDR3 protein. The sample shows hundreds of thousands of distinct CDR3 sequences, around 54% of them seen only once. This clonotype was detected ten times or more. Antigen specificity is unknown. The people who gave samples were healthy Caucasians from Russia, aged roughly 6 to 90. Isolating PBMCs gave at least 6 million of these cells per sample. Trimming cost V 4 bases and J 2 bases, with 15 bases left between them. CDR1 and CDR2 (germline): DFQATT, SNEGSKA (reference sequence). This CDR3 spans 15 amino acids. Whole-study results and caveats: More naive CD4+ cells and higher diversity marked long-lived donors relative to aged donors.

The rearrangement uses TRBV20-1 and TRBJ2-1; D is tentatively TRBD1 or TRBD2 (5 bases each). The TCR originated in a man aged 55-75 years in good health. Material for sequencing was blood. CDR3 sequence reads: CSATPPGPTYNEQFF. As DNA, the CDR3 is TGCAGTGCTACCCCCCCGGGGCCAACCTACAATGAGCAGTTCTTC.